A single sample is the source of the 30 T cell receptor beta chains below, sequenced in a study of regulatory T cells in long-lasting Graves disease. The time point denotes: newly diagnosed GD, antithyroid drugs for less than 3 months. From RNA extracted from PBMCs, the TCR library was made. Combining iRepertoire HTBI primers with Arm-PCR of CDR3 regions, the authors built TCR beta libraries. MiXCR, applied by TCRdb to the multiplex PCR reads, yields one record per CDR3 protein. The sample contains 350,000 to 450,000 distinct CDR3 sequences, approximately 12% of which appear only once. The same data also went into a second study, on T cells in Graves' hyperthyroidism and ophthalmopathy.

The source was peripheral blood mononuclear cells (PBMCs), collected at new diagnosis, from a patient treated with antithyroid drugs. All receptors derive from a woman between 18 and 30 years old with Graves disease.

Ten or more counts support this clonotype. The CDR3 sequence is CASRVRGEQKLFF. The CDR3 DNA follows: TGTGCCAGCAGAGTCAGAGGGGAGCAAAAACTGTTTTTT. J is TRBJ1-4 and V is TRBV2; a possible D gene is TRBD1 (5 bases). Germline loops: CDR1 SNHLY, CDR2 FYNNEI. CDR3 size: 13 residues. Trimming stripped 6 bases from V and 9 bases from J, with 14 bases between.

The gene calls are TRBV12-3 or TRBV12-4 and TRBJ1-2; possible D gene TRBD1, 5 bases. The CDR3 has 14 amino acids. V lost 0 bases to trimming and J lost 4 bases, with 9 bases between them. Here the CDR3 DNA reads TGTGCCAGCAGTTTAGCCGCAGGGACCTATGGCTACACCTTC. Its translation is CASSLAAGTYGYTF.

This clonotype was counted ten times or more. The chain uses TRBV7-2 and TRBJ2-2; weak D call: TRBD2 (5 bases). V shed 5 bases and J shed 6 bases, with 10 bases lying between them. The CDR3 loop spans 13 amino acids. Germline V gene sequence: CDR1 SGHTA, CDR2 FQGNSA. The CDR3 here is CASSRRRSGELFF. CDR3 nucleotide sequence: TGTGCCAGCAGCCGCAGGAGGTCCGGGGAGCTGTTTTTT. Full variable domain (outside the CDR3, taken from reference TRBV7-2 and TRBJ2-2): GAGVSQSPSNKVTEKGKDVELRCDPISGHTALYWYRQSLGQGLEFLIYFQGNSAPDKSGLPSDRFSAERTGGSVSTLTIQRTQQEDSAVYLCASSRRRSGELFFGEGSRLTVL.

DNA of the CDR3: TGTGCCAGCAGCTCGGTCCTCAGGTACCGTGGCTACACCTTC. As protein: CASSSVLRYRGYTF. V and J are TRBV7-9 and TRBJ1-2, with D unresolved. The germline CDR1 and CDR2 sequences are SEHNR and FQNEAQ (reference sequence). The V and J ends lost 4 bases and 7 bases respectively, with 16 bases between them. The CDR3 runs to 14 residues.

The chain carries TRBV3-1 and TRBJ2-5, with D perhaps matching TRBD2 (6 bases). The CDR3 has 16 amino acids. Trimming removed 1 base at V and 5 bases at J, with 17 bases between. The germline V gene has CDR1 LGHDT and CDR2 YNNKEL (reference sequence). The CDR3 DNA reads as TGTGCCAGCAGCCAAGCAACCGGGGGAGTATCGGAGACCCAGTACTTC. Translating gives CASSQATGGVSETQYF.

This clonotype has at least ten counts. The rearrangement joins TRBV24-1 to TRBJ2-1, with TRBD1 as a possible D gene (6 bases). The germline V gene encodes CDR1 KGHDR and CDR2 SFDVKD. This CDR3 is 14 amino acids long. V was trimmed by 5 bases and J by 2 bases, leaving 9 bases between them. Written as DNA, the CDR3 is TGTGCCACCAGTGGGGCAGGGGCCTACAATGAGCAGTTCTTC. Encoded protein: CATSGAGAYNEQFF.

Of note for this clonotype: A read error is the likely source, as a far larger clone sits one nucleotide away. The genes are TRBV27 and TRBJ1-5; D gene unclear. CDR3 length equals 11 residues. Trimming left V 3 bases short and J 13 bases short, with 10 bases between. Germline lookup yields CDR1 MNHEY and CDR2 SMNVEV (reference sequence). The CDR3 sequence: CASSLADTQHF. The CDR3 nucleotides are TGTGCCAGCAGTTTGGCGGATACGCAGCATTTT.

Ten or more counts support this clonotype. V is TRBV28 and J is TRBJ1-1; D is unclear. V was cut by 3 bases and J by 5 bases, with 7 bases left in between. Germline assignment: CDR1 MDHEN and CDR2 SYDVKM. The CDR3 length is 12 residues. In DNA form, the CDR3 reads TGTGCCAGCAGTTTTCGGAGGACTGAAGCTTTCTTT. Its protein is CASSFRRTEAFF.

Concerning this clonotype: This may be a read error: a much more frequent sequence differs by one nucleotide. This sequence joins TRBV6-1 and TRBJ1-5, with D tentatively TRBD1 (5 bases). Germline V gene sequence: CDR1 MNHNS, CDR2 SASEGT. The CDR3 is made up of 17 amino acids. The V gene lost 5 bases and the J gene lost 7 bases, with 24 bases spanning the gap. CDR3: CASSRGRAIFRGQPQHF. CDR3 bases: TGTGCCAGCAGTCGCGGCAGGGCTATTTTTCGGGGGCAGCCCCAGCATTTT.

This clonotype was picked up a small number of times. CDR3 sequence reads: CASSLARGKGKLSQPQHF. The CDR3, as DNA: TGTGCCAGCAGCTTAGCGCGGGGGAAAGGGAAGTTGAGTCAGCCCCAGCATTTT. The chain couples TRBV7-8 to TRBJ1-5; TRBD1 might be the D (5 bases). The CDR3 spans 18 residues. Germline V gives CDR1 SGHVS, CDR2 FQNEAQ. Trimming stripped 0 bases from V and 6 bases from J, with 21 bases between.

The table lists this clonotype with many counts. This sequence joins TRBV14 and TRBJ2-7; 7 positions match TRBD2. Germline V lookup: CDR1 SGHDN, CDR2 FVKESK. This CDR3 region has 13 residues. V lost 1 base, J lost 6 bases, and 3 bases stayed unmatched. The CDR3 loop is CASSQVGGFEQYF. CDR3 DNA sequence: TGTGCCAGCAGCCAAGTGGGAGGGTTCGAGCAGTACTTC.

The rearrangement joins TRBV6-5 to TRBJ1-5; no clear D. From germline, CDR1 is MNHEY and CDR2 SVGAGI. This CDR3 has 13 residues. The V gene lost 0 bases and the J gene lost 4 bases, with 4 bases spanning the gap. Here the CDR3 DNA reads TGTGCCAGCAGTTACTCGGAGAATCAGCCCCAGCATTTT. Translated: CASSYSENQPQHF.

This clonotype was observed a handful of times. The CDR3 DNA sequence: TGCGCCAGCAGCCAAGATCTCCAGGGAAACGGGGTCCAAGAGACCCAGTACTTC. Translated: CASSQDLQGNGVQETQYF. The V call is TRBV4-1, the J call TRBJ2-5; D tentatively fits TRBD1 or TRBD2 (5 bases each). Germline lookup yields CDR1 MGHRA and CDR2 YSYEKL. CDR3 length: 18 amino acids. Trimming stripped 0 bases from V and 1 base from J, with 18 bases between.

Notes on this clonotype: This CDR3 fails to terminate in the conserved phenylalanine or tryptophan, so it likely reflects a read error. The rearrangement joins TRBV6-5 to TRBJ2-3; 11 bases agree with TRBD2. CDR3 length: 17 residues. V dropped 0 bases and J dropped 6; count of bases not matched to a gene: 8. Germline CDR1 is MNHEY and CDR2 is SVGAGI. CDR3 in amino acids: CASSYSLAGGSDDTQYL. DNA for the CDR3: TGTGCCAGCAGTTACTCCCTAGCGGGAGGATCCGACGATACGCAGTATCTT.

This clonotype came up many times. CDR3 sequence (DNA): TGTGCCAGCAGCCATCAAGGTCGCAGACACGAGCAGTACTTC. It yields the protein CASSHQGRRHEQYF. The chain recombines TRBV6-2 or TRBV6-3 with TRBJ2-7; D is ambiguous. Germline CDR1 reads MNHEY; CDR2 reads SVGEGT. This CDR3 comprises 14 residues. Trimming took 6 bases from V and 5 from J, leaving 17 bases between them.

This clonotype was detected ten times or more. The chain carries TRBV20-1 and TRBJ2-7; 8 nucleotides align to TRBD2. The CDR3 length is 14 residues. V trimming: 6 bases; J trimming: 4 bases; junction bases outside the gene matches: 11. CDR1 DFQATT and CDR2 SNEGSKA come from the germline V gene (reference sequence). Here the CDR3 DNA reads TGCAGTGCCCAAACAAGCGGGAGTAGTTACGAGCAGTACTTC. The encoded protein is CSAQTSGSSYEQYF.

This clonotype showed up just a few times. The chain couples TRBV6-1 to TRBJ1-1; no definite D call. In germline, CDR1 is MNHNS, CDR2 SASEGT. Between the trimmed V and J ends, which lost 7 bases and 8 bases, there was a span of 23 bases. The length of the CDR3 is 15 residues. The CDR3 DNA is TGTGCCAGCACCGAGTGGGGTTATACGGCCCTGGAAGCTTTCTTT. This gives the protein CASTEWGYTALEAFF.

This clonotype was seen repeatedly, ten times or more. V is TRBV9 and J is TRBJ2-3; 7 positions match TRBD2. This CDR3 comprises 14 residues. With 2 bases clipped from V and 3 bases from J, the junction kept 3 bases outside the gene matches. CDR1 is SGDLS and CDR2 is YYNGEE in the germline V gene. The CDR3 DNA follows: TGTGCCAGCAGCGTTCTAGCGGCGACAGATACGCAGTATTTT. This codes for CASSVLAATDTQYF.

This clonotype has at least ten counts. V gene TRBV2 combines with J gene TRBJ2-3; D uncertain. The CDR3 has 14 residues. In germline, CDR1 is SNHLY, CDR2 FYNNEI. V lost 0 bases and J 3 bases, leaving 7 bases between the germline ends. CDR3: CASSEASITDTQYF. CDR3 nucleotides: TGTGCCAGCAGTGAAGCTAGCATAACAGATACGCAGTATTTT.

The sample holds a few counts of this clonotype. The rearrangement links TRBV6-5 to TRBJ2-7, with 8 bases matching TRBD2. CDR1 and CDR2 from the germline V gene are MNHEY and SVGAGI. The CDR3 is 17 amino acids. V was clipped by 2 bases and J by 1 base; unmatched bases: 10. The CDR3 coding sequence is TGTGCCAGCAGTTACGGGTTTAGCGGGACCCGATCCTACGAGCAGTACTTC. Its protein product is CASSYGFSGTRSYEQYF.

This clonotype was recorded many times. J is TRBJ1-2 and V is TRBV20-1; D might be TRBD1 (6 bases). Germline V gives CDR1 DFQATT, CDR2 SNEGSKA (reference sequence). V gave up 3 bases and J gave up 8 bases, with 22 bases separating them. CDR3 length: 15 amino acids. The CDR3 region is CSARAQYRASSGYTF. DNA of the CDR3: TGCAGTGCTAGGGCGCAATACAGGGCCAGCTCGGGCTACACCTTC.

The table lists this clonotype with many counts. This chain uses TRBV29-1 with TRBJ2-7; D tentatively reads TRBD1 or TRBD2 (5 bases each). The CDR3 loop spans 17 amino acids. Germline V gene sequence: CDR1 SQVTM, CDR2 ANQGSEA. The CDR3 DNA reads as TGCACCACGGATTGGGGGACCTCTTGGGCGATTAACTACGAGCAGTACGTC. It is translated as CTTDWGTSWAINYEQYV.

This clonotype showed up many times. This sequence joins TRBV6-5 and TRBJ2-1, with D possibly TRBD1 on 6 matching bases. Germline V gene data show CDR1 as MNHEY and CDR2 as SVGAGI. This CDR3 region has 16 residues. The V gene lost 4 bases and the J gene lost 5 bases, with 18 bases spanning the gap. The CDR3 DNA is TGTGCCAGCAGTTCCGCCGGGACACCACCTGACAATGAGCAGTTCTTC. This translates into CASSSAGTPPDNEQFF.

This clonotype was observed a few times. The chain links TRBV20-1 to TRBJ1-4; maybe TRBD1 (6 bases). CDR1 is DFQATT and CDR2 is SNEGSKA in the germline V gene (reference sequence). The germline V and J ends were trimmed by 6 bases and 5 bases, with 19 bases remaining between them. CDR3 length equals 15 residues. CDR3 residues: CSATPPGGLNEKLFF. The CDR3 coding sequence is TGCAGTGCCACTCCTCCGGGGGGCTTGAATGAAAAACTGTTTTTT.

The V and J genes are TRBV20-1 and TRBJ2-5; D may be TRBD2 (5 bases). Trimming stripped 6 bases from V and 2 bases from J, with 16 bases between. The CDR3 totals 14 residues. The V gene's germline CDR1 is DFQATT and CDR2 SNEGSKA (reference sequence). This chain's CDR3 is CSARLPGGQETQYF. In nucleotides, the CDR3 is TGCAGTGCACGACTGCCAGGAGGTCAAGAGACCCAGTACTTC.

This clonotype was counted at least ten times. The chain employs TRBV20-1 and TRBJ2-5; 14 positions agree with TRBD2. This CDR3 region has 16 residues. Germline CDR1 DFQATT, CDR2 SNEGSKA (reference sequence). Unmatched junction bases numbered 12, after V lost 0 bases and J lost 12 bases. CDR3 nucleotides: TGCAGTGCTAGAGATGTGTATAGGGGACTAGCGGGGGAAAAGTACTTC. Its translation is CSARDVYRGLAGEKYF.

In the case of this clonotype: A read error is likely here: a far larger clone is one base away. J is TRBJ2-7 and V is TRBV12-3 or TRBV12-4; 7 bases are a match to TRBD1. The length of the CDR3 is 14 residues. The trim removed 4 bases at V and 2 bases at J, leaving 5 bases unmatched. The CDR3 is CASSWLGQTYEQYV. The CDR3 DNA reads as TGTGCCAGCAGTTGGTTGGGACAGACCTACGAGCAGTACGTC.

The chain combines TRBV6-1 with TRBJ1-2; no clear D gene. CDR1 and CDR2 from the germline V gene are MNHNS and SASEGT. The CDR3 is made up of 15 amino acids. V shed 4 bases and J shed 8 bases, with 20 bases lying between them. The CDR3 loop reads CASSARTGPTRGYTF. CDR3 nucleotides: TGTGCCAGCAGTGCGAGAACTGGGCCGACGCGGGGCTACACCTTC.

The rearrangement links TRBV29-1 to TRBJ1-1, with 10 bases lining up with TRBD1. J lost 7 bases, V lost 7 bases, and 9 bases had no gene match. From germline, CDR1 is SQVTM and CDR2 ANQGSEA. The CDR3 covers 13 residues. The CDR3: CSAAGGQGFEAFF. CDR3 nucleotides: TGCAGCGCCGCCGGGGGACAGGGGTTTGAAGCTTTCTTT.

This clonotype was picked up many times. The chain links TRBV11-2 to TRBJ2-7, with 9 positions matching TRBD2. With 5 bases clipped from V and 3 bases from J, the junction kept 5 bases outside the gene matches. Looked up from germline, CDR1 is SGHAT and CDR2 is FQNNGV. The CDR3 covers 14 residues. CDR3 sequence (DNA): TGTGCCAGCAGCCGCGGGGGGGGCCACTACGAGCAGTACTTC. Translating gives CASSRGGGHYEQYF.